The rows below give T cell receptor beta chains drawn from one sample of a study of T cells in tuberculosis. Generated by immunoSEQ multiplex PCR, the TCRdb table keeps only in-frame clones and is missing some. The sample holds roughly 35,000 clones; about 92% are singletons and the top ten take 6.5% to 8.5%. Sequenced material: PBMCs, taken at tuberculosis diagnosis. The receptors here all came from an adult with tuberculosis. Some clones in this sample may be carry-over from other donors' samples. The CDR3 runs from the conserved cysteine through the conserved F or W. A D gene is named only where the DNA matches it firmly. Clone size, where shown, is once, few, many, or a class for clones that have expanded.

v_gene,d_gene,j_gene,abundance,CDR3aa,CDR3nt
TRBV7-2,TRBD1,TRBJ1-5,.,CASSPRQGQPQHF,TGTGCCAGCAGCCCGCGACAGGGGCAGCCCCAGCATTTT
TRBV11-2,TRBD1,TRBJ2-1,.,CASSPRTGPFNEQFF,TGTGCCAGCAGCCCCCGGACAGGTCCATTCAATGAGCAGTTCTTC
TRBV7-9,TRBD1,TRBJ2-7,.,CASSDRQGWREQYF,TGTGCCAGCAGCGACCGACAGGGTTGGAGGGAGCAGTACTTC
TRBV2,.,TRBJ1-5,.,CASRARVTQPQHF,TGTGCCAGCCGGGCGCGGGTTACTCAGCCCCAGCATTTT
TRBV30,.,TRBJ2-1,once,CAWSQILNEQFF,TGTGCCTGGAGCCAGATCCTCAATGAGCAGTTCTTC
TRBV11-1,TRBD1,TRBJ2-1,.,CASSQGTGGGNEQFF,TGTGCCAGCAGCCAGGGGACAGGGGGAGGGAATGAGCAGTTCTTC
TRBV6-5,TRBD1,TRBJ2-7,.,CASSSMTGGNYEQYF,TGTGCCAGCAGCTCAATGACAGGGGGTAATTACGAGCAGTACTTC
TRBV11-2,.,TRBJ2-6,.,CASRQAARERASGANVLTF,TGTGCCAGCAGACAGGCTGCCCGGGAGAGGGCCTCTGGGGCCAACGTCCTGACTTTC
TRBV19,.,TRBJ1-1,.,CASSIRGPGTEAFF,TGTGCCAGTAGTATTCGGGGTCCGGGAACTGAAGCTTTCTTT
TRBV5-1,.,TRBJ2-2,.,CASSGDTNTGELFF,TGCGCCAGCAGCGGGGACACCAACACCGGGGAGCTGTTTTTT
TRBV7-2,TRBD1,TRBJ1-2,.,CASSLGAGTAVYGYTF,TGTGCCAGCAGCTTAGGAGCCGGGACAGCCGTTTATGGCTACACCTTC
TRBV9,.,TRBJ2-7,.,CASSVGRGGPFEQYF,TGTGCCAGCAGCGTAGGGAGGGGGGGCCCATTCGAGCAGTACTTC
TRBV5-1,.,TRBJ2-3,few,CASSPGIGGPKYF,TGCGCCAGCAGCCCGGGGATAGGAGGGCCCAAGTATTTT
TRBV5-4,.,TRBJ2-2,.,CASSWARDSRGTGELFF,TGTGCCAGCAGCTGGGCCCGGGACTCCCGAGGCACCGGGGAGCTGTTTTTT
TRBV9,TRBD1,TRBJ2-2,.,CASSVARDRGRTGELFF,TGTGCCAGCAGCGTAGCCCGGGACAGGGGGCGTACCGGGGAGCTGTTTTTT
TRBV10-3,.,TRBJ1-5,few,CAISESYNQPQHF,TGTGCCATCAGTGAGTCGTACAATCAGCCCCAGCATTTT
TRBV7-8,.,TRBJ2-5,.,CASSSLGLGQGETQYF,TGTGCCAGCAGCTCCCTCGGCTTAGGTCAGGGGGAGACCCAGTACTTC
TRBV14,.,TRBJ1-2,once,CASSQAGGLANYGYTF,TGTGCCAGCAGCCAAGCGGGGGGGCTTGCTAACTATGGCTACACCTTC
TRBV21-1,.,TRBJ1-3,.,CASSKAPPDRQGNTIYF,TGTGCCAGCAGCAAAGCACCGCCGGACAGACAAGGAAACACCATATATTTT
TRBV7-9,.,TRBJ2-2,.,CASSPHSGVDTGELFF,TGTGCCAGCAGCCCCCACTCAGGGGTTGACACCGGGGAGCTGTTTTTT
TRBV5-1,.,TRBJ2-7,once,CASSLLREEQYF,TGCGCCAGCAGCTTGCTCCGGGAAGAGCAGTACTTC